The 21 T cell receptor beta chains listed next were all sequenced from one sample in a study of monozygotic twins with inflammatory bowel disease. TCRdb re-called the 5' RACE reads; one entry per CDR3 protein, DNA not given. The repertoire table contains around 370,000 distinct CDR3 sequences. Source material: blood. All receptors come from a human donor with ulcerative colitis or Crohn's disease, or a healthy co-twin of an affected twin (not recorded which).

V and J are TRBV7-9 and TRBJ1-5. Per the germline V gene, CDR1 is SEHNR and CDR2 is FQNEAQ (reference sequence). The CDR3 loop spans 13 amino acids. The CDR3 protein is CASSASINQPQHF. Full variable domain (outside the CDR3, taken from reference TRBV7-9 and TRBJ1-5): DTGVSQNPRHKITKRGQNVTFRCDPISEHNRLYWYRQTLGQGPEFLTYFQNEAQLEKSRLLSDRFSAERPKGSFSTLEIQRTEQGDSAMYLCASSASINQPQHFGDGTRLSIL.

The chain is built from TRBV27 and TRBJ2-1; there is no DNA to check the TCRdb D call of TRBD2. The CDR3 has 19 residues. Germline CDR1 is MNHEY and CDR2 is SMNVEV (reference sequence). The chain's CDR3 is CASSSPRRTSGDSYNEQFF.

The V call is TRBV7-8, the J call TRBJ1-5; TCRdb gives TRBD1 as the D gene, but with no DNA this cannot be confirmed. This CDR3 is built from 15 residues. The V gene's germline CDR1 is SGHVS and CDR2 FQNEAQ. CDR3 protein: CASSGDRGANQPQHF.

The chain employs TRBV20-1 and TRBJ2-5; no DNA is available, so the TRBD1 call from TCRdb remains unchecked. CDR1 and CDR2 from the germline V gene are DFQATT and SNEGSKA (reference sequence). There are 14 residues in the CDR3. Here the CDR3 reads CSASSGGGQETQYF.

This CDR3 is CASSANRVNTGELFF. V usage is TRBV19 and J usage is TRBJ2-2; lacking DNA, the TRBD1 call made by TCRdb goes unchecked. The germline V gene has CDR1 LNHDA and CDR2 SQIVND (reference sequence). The CDR3 consists of 15 residues.

The gene calls are TRBV18 and TRBJ1-1; without DNA, the TCRdb call of TRBD1 cannot be checked. CDR1 is KGHSH, CDR2 LQKENI, per germline. The CDR3 spans 17 residues. CDR3: CASSPPGTGARNTEAFF.

V and J are TRBV5-1 and TRBJ2-3; TCRdb picks TRBD2, but there is no DNA to check that call. CDR1 is SGHRS, CDR2 YFSETQ, per germline. This CDR3 has 17 residues. The CDR3 sequence is CASSLAWGGNDADTQYF.

The chain links TRBV7-9 to TRBJ2-7; TCRdb calls TRBD1, which cannot be checked without DNA. Looked up from germline, CDR1 is SEHNR and CDR2 is FQNEAQ (reference sequence). This CDR3 spans 15 amino acids. CDR3 region: CASSLRGQASYEQYF.

The chain joins TRBV20-1 to TRBJ1-2; TCRdb designates TRBD1, a call that cannot be tested without DNA. Germline loops: CDR1 DFQATT, CDR2 SNEGSKA (reference sequence). The CDR3 covers 14 residues. The CDR3 loop reads CSASIYTGAGGYTF.

This chain links TRBV5-5 with TRBJ2-1; TCRdb selects TRBD1, and the lack of DNA leaves this call unchecked. The CDR3 is made up of 14 amino acids. Looked up from germline, CDR1 is SGHKS and CDR2 is YYEKEE (reference sequence). The chain's CDR3 is CASTVGQSYNEQFF.

The chain recombines TRBV5-5 with TRBJ1-2. The germline gives CDR1 SGHKS, CDR2 YYEKEE (reference sequence). There are 14 residues in the CDR3. CDR3 loop: CASSLANRLYGYTF.

The rearrangement joins TRBV7-9 to TRBJ2-3; TCRdb lists TRBD2, though no DNA is available to test this call. Germline-derived CDR1 and CDR2 are SEHNR and FQNEAQ (reference sequence). The CDR3 covers 17 residues. This CDR3 is CASSTPPGGGAIDTQYF.

This rearrangement joins TRBV6-2 or TRBV6-3 to TRBJ2-1; TCRdb reports TRBD2, a call that lacks DNA to check it against. Germline CDR1 is MNHEY and CDR2 is SVGEGT. CDR3 size: 16 residues. CDR3 amino acids: CASGTLGLLRNNEQFF.

The chain uses TRBV10-2 and TRBJ2-5; the TRBD2 assignment by TCRdb is unverifiable without DNA. The CDR3 totals 14 residues. From germline, CDR1 is WSHSY and CDR2 SAAADI. CDR3 loop: CASRELAAAETQYF.

The V call is TRBV19, the J call TRBJ1-2. CDR3 length equals 11 residues. Germline loops: CDR1 LNHDA, CDR2 SQIVND (reference sequence). CDR3 sequence reads: CASSMALGYTF.

The V gene is TRBV4-3, the J gene TRBJ1-1; TCRdb proposes TRBD1, but this gene call is untestable without DNA. CDR1 and CDR2 from the germline V gene are LGHNA and YSLEER. The CDR3 is 19 residues long. CDR3 in amino acids: CASSQKTLRDRDMNTEAFF.

The rearrangement links TRBV7-2 to TRBJ1-2. The germline gives CDR1 SGHTA, CDR2 FQGNSA. This CDR3 contains 15 residues. The CDR3 loop is CASSLGREGPYGYTF.

The chain recombines TRBV9 with TRBJ2-5; checking the TCRdb D call of TRBD1 is not possible without DNA. This CDR3 is built from 16 residues. The germline gives CDR1 SGDLS, CDR2 YYNGEE. The CDR3 sequence: CASSVSSGGTGETQYF.

The rearrangement uses TRBV28 and TRBJ1-2; TCRdb reports TRBD1, a call that lacks DNA to check it against. From germline, CDR1 is MDHEN and CDR2 SYDVKM. The CDR3 consists of 13 residues. The CDR3 spells CAGRHGQGDDYTF.

The J gene is TRBJ1-2, the V gene TRBV6-1; TCRdb outputs TRBD1, but without DNA this stays unchecked. The CDR3 loop spans 13 amino acids. Per germline, CDR1 MNHNS and CDR2 SASEGT. CDR3 loop: CASSEATGFGYTF.

The V and J genes are TRBV7-6 and TRBJ2-7; TCRdb names TRBD1, which stays unverified in the absence of DNA. The CDR3 loop spans 12 amino acids. Germline V lookup: CDR1 SGHVS, CDR2 FNYEAQ. Here the CDR3 reads CASSLISGEQYF.